This T cell receptor beta chain was captured by sequencing in a study of T cell responses to AZD1222 COVID-19 vaccine. The method was immunoSEQ multiplex PCR; TCRdb's version includes in-frame clones alone and lacks a portion of them. The repertoire holds 160,000 or so clones, with more than 80% as singletons. The V gene lost 6 bases and the J gene lost 9 bases, with 15 bases spanning the gap. The CDR3 runs 13 residues. Looked up from germline, CDR1 is SGHTA and CDR2 is FQGNSA. General study points: An increase in Spike-specific TCR breadth and depth was observed after two AZD1222 doses.

Regarding this clone: Its antigen is not identified.

This rearrangement joins TRBV7-2 to TRBJ2-1; D not resolved. The sequencing here drew on peripheral blood, taken 28 days after the second dose of the MenACWY control vaccine. The receptor was isolated from an adult who received the MenACWY meningococcal vaccine as a control. CDR3 amino acids: CASSSLVPGEQFF. CDR3 bases: TGTGCCAGCAGTTCTCTCGTCCCCGGTGAGCAGTTCTTC.